What follows are 13 T cell receptor beta chains derived from one specimen sequenced in a study of glioma-infiltrating T cells. The iRepertoire nested amplicon-rescue multiplex PCR amplified TCR alpha and beta CDR3s from RNA. One entry per CDR3 protein, called by TCRdb with MiXCR from the multiplex PCR reads. Here the sample spans roughly 200,000 distinct CDR3 sequences, roughly a third being singletons. Sequenced material: glioma tissue, nonneoplastic brain tissue, or PBMCs (not recorded which). The source of these receptors is a human donor with low-grade glioma or glioblastoma, undergoing nonglioma brain surgery, or in good health (not recorded which).

The chain recombines TRBV19 with TRBJ2-7; unclear D gene. Germline assignment: CDR1 LNHDA and CDR2 SQIVND (reference sequence). The CDR3 consists of 15 residues. V gave up 5 bases and J gave up 6 bases, with 20 bases separating them. The CDR3 DNA sequence: TGTGCCAGTAGTGTTGATCTGAGGTTTAATGCCGAGCAGTACTTC. Translating it yields CASSVDLRFNAEQYF.

This clonotype occurred once. This chain links TRBV5-1 with TRBJ2-6; D call uncertain. Trimming cost V 7 bases and J 3 bases, with 8 bases left between them. The CDR3 has 13 residues. Looked up from germline, CDR1 is SGHRS and CDR2 is YFSETQ. In DNA form, the CDR3 reads TGCGCCAGCTCAAACCTTGGGGCCAACGTCCTGACTTTC. Translated: CASSNLGANVLTF.

This clonotype was recorded once. A much more abundant neighbour one base away suggests this may be a read error. The genes are TRBV19 and TRBJ2-1, with 10 bases aligning to TRBD1. The CDR3 is made up of 15 amino acids. From germline, CDR1 is LNHDA and CDR2 SQIVND (reference sequence). Germline trimming cut 6 bases from V and 10 bases from J; bases unmatched to any gene: 12. The CDR3 bases are TGTGCCAGTAGCACGGACAGGGGGAGCCCCTACGAGCAGTTCTTC. Translation gives CASSTDRGSPYEQFF.

For this clonotype: One junction end does not reproduce the germline sequence, and a read error may be involved. The chain uses TRBV6-2 or TRBV6-3 and TRBJ2-1; D not resolved. Per the germline V gene, CDR1 is MNHEY and CDR2 is SVGEGT. CDR3 length equals 14 residues. CDR3 in amino acids: CAGSSHGRYNEQFF. CDR3 DNA sequence: TGTGCCGGCAGTTCACATGGCCGCTACAATGAGCAGTTCTTC.

This clonotype has just a few counts. This chain links TRBV4-3 with TRBJ2-7; 9 positions match TRBD1. The germline V gene has CDR1 LGHNA and CDR2 YSLEER. The CDR3 is 15 residues long. Trimming cost V 1 base and J 3 bases; bases outside gene matches: 4. CDR3 sequence (DNA): TGCGCCAGCAGCCAAGGAAGGGGACAGGGCTACGAGCAGTACTTC. It codes for CASSQGRGQGYEQYF.

The V and J genes are TRBV5-1 and TRBJ2-7; 9 nucleotides agree with TRBD1. Germline values: CDR1 SGHRS, CDR2 YFSETQ. V lost 4 bases to trimming and J lost 2 bases; unmatched junction nucleotides: 4. This CDR3 has 14 residues. CDR3 nucleotides: TGCGCCAGCAGCACCGGACAGGGGACCTACGAGCAGTACTTC. Its translation: CASSTGQGTYEQYF.

This clonotype was detected only a few times. The V and J genes are TRBV3-1 and TRBJ1-2; TRBD1 matches at 10 bases. V was pared by 4 bases and J by 12 bases, with 8 bases of the junction left unmatched. The CDR3 consists of 13 residues. Germline CDR1 LGHDT, CDR2 YNNKEL (reference sequence). CDR3 in amino acids: CASSPGQGRRDTF. The CDR3 region has the DNA TGTGCCAGCAGCCCGGGACAGGGGCGCAGAGACACCTTC.

As concerns this clonotype: Being one base from a much bigger clone, this may be a read error. The V gene is TRBV4-3, the J gene TRBJ2-3, with D unclear. Germline CDR1 and CDR2: LGHNA and YSLEER. The CDR3 has 15 amino acids. Deletions cut 1 base from V and 4 bases from J, with 12 bases between. The CDR3 DNA sequence: TGCGCCAGCAGCCAAGTGGCCGATGGCGCAGATACGCAGTATTTT. This sequence encodes CASSQVADGADTQYF.

This clonotype was seen repeatedly, ten times or more. V usage is TRBV7-9 and J usage is TRBJ2-7; 9 bases match TRBD2. Germline values: CDR1 SEHNR, CDR2 FQNEAQ (reference sequence). The CDR3 spans 18 residues. With V trimmed by 4 bases and J by 0 bases, 13 bases remained unmatched. For the CDR3, the DNA is TGTGCCAGCAGCTCGTCGGGGGGGGCGGGAGGGCCCTCCTACGAGCAGTACTTC. It specifies CASSSSGGAGGPSYEQYF.

About this clonotype: One junction end does not reproduce the germline sequence, and a read error may be involved. The chain links TRBV20-1 to TRBJ1-2; D gene uncertain. Germline V lookup: CDR1 DFQATT, CDR2 SNEGSKA (reference sequence). The CDR3 sequence is 13 residues long. The CDR3 protein is CPGIIGRLYGSTF. The CDR3 nucleotides read TGCCCGGGCATCATAGGGAGGTTATATGGCTCCACCTTC.

For this clonotype: A much larger clone differs by one base, so this may be a read error. The chain joins TRBV5-4 to TRBJ1-3; D unclear. There are 16 residues in the CDR3. Trimming removed 3 bases at V and 4 bases at J, with 17 bases between. The germline V gene has CDR1 SGHNT and CDR2 YYREEE (reference sequence). The CDR3 DNA follows: TGTGCCAGCAGCTCGTTATCACGCGCCTCGGGAAACACCATATATTTT. Its protein is CASSSLSRASGNTIYF.

This rearrangement joins TRBV6-1 to TRBJ2-1; TRBD2 agrees at 10 bases. Germline-derived CDR1 and CDR2 are MNHNS and SASEGT. The ends lost 7 bases at V and 11 bases at J; junction bases unmatched: 11. The CDR3 is made up of 14 amino acids. The CDR3 nucleotides read TGTGCCAGCACATCAGCGGGAGGGGCCTATAAGCAGTTCTTC. Translation: CASTSAGGAYKQFF.

The chain carries TRBV7-9 and TRBJ1-4; no firm D call. The CDR3 has 16 residues. CDR1 and CDR2 from the germline V gene are SEHNR and FQNEAQ (reference sequence). V was shortened by 0 bases and J by 8 bases, with 16 bases between the two germline ends. The DNA for the CDR3 is TGTGCCAGCAGCTTAGCAGAAGGATCCCTGGAAGAAAAACTGTTTTTT. It specifies CASSLAEGSLEEKLFF. Combining the CDR3 with reference TRBV7-9 and TRBJ1-4 gives the whole variable domain DTGVSQNPRHKITKRGQNVTFRCDPISEHNRLYWYRQTLGQGPEFLTYFQNEAQLEKSRLLSDRFSAERPKGSFSTLEIQRTEQGDSAMYLCASSLAEGSLEEKLFFGSGTQLSVL.